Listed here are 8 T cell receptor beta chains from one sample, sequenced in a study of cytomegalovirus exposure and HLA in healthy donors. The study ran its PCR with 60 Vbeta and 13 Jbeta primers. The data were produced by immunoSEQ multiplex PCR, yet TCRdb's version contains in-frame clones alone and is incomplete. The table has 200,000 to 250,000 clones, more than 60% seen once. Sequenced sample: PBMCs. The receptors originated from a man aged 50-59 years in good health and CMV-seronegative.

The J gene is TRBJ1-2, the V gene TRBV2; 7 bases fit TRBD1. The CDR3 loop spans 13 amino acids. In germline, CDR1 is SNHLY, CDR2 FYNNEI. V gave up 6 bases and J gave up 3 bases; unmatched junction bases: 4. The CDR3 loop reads CASRRGRDYGYTF. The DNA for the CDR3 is TGTGCCAGCAGAAGGGGGCGCGACTATGGCTACACCTTC.

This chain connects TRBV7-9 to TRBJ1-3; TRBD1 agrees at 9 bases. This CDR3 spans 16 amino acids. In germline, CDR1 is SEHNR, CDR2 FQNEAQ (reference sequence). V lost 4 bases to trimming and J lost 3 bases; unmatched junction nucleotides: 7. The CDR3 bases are TGTGCCAGCAGCTCACGGACAGGGGAGGTTGGAAACACCATATATTTT. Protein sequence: CASSSRTGEVGNTIYF. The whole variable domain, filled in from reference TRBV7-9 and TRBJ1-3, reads DTGVSQNPRHKITKRGQNVTFRCDPISEHNRLYWYRQTLGQGPEFLTYFQNEAQLEKSRLLSDRFSAERPKGSFSTLEIQRTEQGDSAMYLCASSSRTGEVGNTIYFGEGSWLTVV.

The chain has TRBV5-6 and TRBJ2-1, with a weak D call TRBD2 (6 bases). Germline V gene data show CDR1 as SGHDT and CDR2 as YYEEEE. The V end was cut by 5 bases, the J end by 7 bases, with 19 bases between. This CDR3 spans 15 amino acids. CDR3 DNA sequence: TGTGCCAGCAGGCCCTGGGGGAGGACCTTTAATGAGCAGTTCTTC. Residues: CASRPWGRTFNEQFF.

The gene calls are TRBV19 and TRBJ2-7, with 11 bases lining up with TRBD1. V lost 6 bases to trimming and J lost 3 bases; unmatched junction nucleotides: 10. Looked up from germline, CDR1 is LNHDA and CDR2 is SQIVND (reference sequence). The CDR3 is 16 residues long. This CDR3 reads CASRTSSGTGGYEQYF. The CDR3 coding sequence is TGTGCCAGTAGGACCTCCTCCGGGACAGGGGGCTACGAGCAGTACTTC.

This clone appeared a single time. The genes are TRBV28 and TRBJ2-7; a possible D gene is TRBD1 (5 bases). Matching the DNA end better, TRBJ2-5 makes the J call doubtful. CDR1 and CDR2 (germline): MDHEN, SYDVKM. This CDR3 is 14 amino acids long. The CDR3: CASSYPGPQETQYF. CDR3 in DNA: TGTGCCAGCAGTTATCCAGGGCCCCAAGAGACCCAGTACTTC.

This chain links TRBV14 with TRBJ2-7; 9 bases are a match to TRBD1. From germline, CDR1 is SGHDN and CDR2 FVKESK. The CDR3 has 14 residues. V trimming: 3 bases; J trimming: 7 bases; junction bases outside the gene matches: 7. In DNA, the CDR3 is TGTGCCAGCAGCCACTTCGGGACAGGGTGGGAGCAGTACTTC. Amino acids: CASSHFGTGWEQYF.

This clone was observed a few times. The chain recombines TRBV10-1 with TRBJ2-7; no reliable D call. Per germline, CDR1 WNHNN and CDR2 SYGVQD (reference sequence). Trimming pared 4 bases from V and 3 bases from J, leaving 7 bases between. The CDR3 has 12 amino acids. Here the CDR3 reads CASSGRVYEQYF. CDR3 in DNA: TGCGCCAGCAGTGGACGGGTCTACGAGCAGTACTTC.

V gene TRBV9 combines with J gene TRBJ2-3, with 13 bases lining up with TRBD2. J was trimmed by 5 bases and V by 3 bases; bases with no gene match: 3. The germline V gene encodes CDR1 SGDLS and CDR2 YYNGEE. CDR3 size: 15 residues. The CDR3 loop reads CASSGRTSGRDTQYF. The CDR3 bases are TGTGCCAGCAGCGGGAGGACTAGCGGGAGAGATACGCAGTATTTT.